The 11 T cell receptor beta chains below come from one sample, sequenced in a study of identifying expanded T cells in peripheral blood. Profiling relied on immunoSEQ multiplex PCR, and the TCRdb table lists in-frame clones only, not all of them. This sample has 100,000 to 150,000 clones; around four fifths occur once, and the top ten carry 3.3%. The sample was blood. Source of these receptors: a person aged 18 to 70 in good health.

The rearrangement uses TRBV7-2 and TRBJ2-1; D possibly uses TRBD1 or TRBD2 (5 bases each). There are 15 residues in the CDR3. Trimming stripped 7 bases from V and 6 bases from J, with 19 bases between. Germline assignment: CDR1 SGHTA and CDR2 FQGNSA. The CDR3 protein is CASTNFRGPGNEQFF. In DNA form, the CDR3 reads TGTGCCAGCACCAACTTTCGGGGACCAGGCAATGAGCAGTTCTTC.

The CDR3 nucleotides read TGTGCCAGCAGCTTCCAAGGGGGCGGGAGCAATCAGCCCCAGCATTTT. Protein product: CASSFQGGGSNQPQHF. V is TRBV7-2 and J is TRBJ1-5; 7 positions agree with TRBD1. Looked up from germline, CDR1 is SGHTA and CDR2 is FQGNSA. There are 16 residues in the CDR3. The trim removed 3 bases at V and 1 base at J, leaving 6 bases unmatched.

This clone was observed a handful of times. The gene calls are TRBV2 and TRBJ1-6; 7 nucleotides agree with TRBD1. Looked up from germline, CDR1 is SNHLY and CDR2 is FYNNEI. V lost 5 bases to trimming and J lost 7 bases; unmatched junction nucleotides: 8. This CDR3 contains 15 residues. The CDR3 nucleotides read TGTGCCAGCAGTAACCAAGGACAGGCCAATTCACCCCTCCACTTT. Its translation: CASSNQGQANSPLHF.

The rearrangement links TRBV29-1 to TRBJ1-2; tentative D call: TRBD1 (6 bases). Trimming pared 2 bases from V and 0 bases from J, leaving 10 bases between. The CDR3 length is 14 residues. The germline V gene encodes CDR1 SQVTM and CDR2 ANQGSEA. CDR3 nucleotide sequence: TGCAGCGTTGAAAAGACAGGAACTAACTATGGCTACACCTTC. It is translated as CSVEKTGTNYGYTF.

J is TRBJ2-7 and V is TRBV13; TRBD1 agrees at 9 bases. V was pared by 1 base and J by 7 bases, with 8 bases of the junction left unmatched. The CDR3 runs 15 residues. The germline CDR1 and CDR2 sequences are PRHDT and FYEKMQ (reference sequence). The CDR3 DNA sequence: TGTGCCAGCAGCTTAGAGGGACAGGGAGGGTCAGAGCAGTACTTC. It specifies CASSLEGQGGSEQYF.

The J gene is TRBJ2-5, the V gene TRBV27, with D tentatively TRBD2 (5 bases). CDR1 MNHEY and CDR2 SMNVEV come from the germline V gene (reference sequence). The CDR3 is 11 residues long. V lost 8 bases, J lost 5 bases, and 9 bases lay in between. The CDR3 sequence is CASRGWETQYF. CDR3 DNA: TGTGCCAGCCGAGGGTGGGAGACCCAGTACTTC.

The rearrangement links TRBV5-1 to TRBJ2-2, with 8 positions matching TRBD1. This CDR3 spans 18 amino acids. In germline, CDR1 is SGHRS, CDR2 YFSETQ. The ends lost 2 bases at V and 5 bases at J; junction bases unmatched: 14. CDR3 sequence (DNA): TGCGCCAGCAGCTTTTTCCGAGGACAGGGTGCGGGGACCGGGGAGCTGTTTTTT. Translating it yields CASSFFRGQGAGTGELFF.

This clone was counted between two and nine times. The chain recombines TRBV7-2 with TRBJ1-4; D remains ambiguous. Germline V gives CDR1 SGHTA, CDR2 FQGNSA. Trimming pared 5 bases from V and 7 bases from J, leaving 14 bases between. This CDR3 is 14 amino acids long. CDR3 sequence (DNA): TGTGCCAGCAGCCACCAACACCCAAGTGAAAAACTGTTTTTT. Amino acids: CASSHQHPSEKLFF.

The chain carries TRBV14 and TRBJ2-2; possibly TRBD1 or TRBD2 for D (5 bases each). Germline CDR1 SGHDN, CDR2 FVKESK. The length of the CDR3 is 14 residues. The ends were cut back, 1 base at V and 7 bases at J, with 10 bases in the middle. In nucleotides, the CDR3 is TGTGCCAGCAGCCAAGGCCTGGGGGACGGGGAGCTGTTTTTT. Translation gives CASSQGLGDGELFF.

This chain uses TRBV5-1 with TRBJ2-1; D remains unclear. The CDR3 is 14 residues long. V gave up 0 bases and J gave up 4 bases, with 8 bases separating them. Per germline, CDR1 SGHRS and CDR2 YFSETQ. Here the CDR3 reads CASSLDVSYNEQFF. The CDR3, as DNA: TGCGCCAGCAGCTTGGATGTGTCATACAATGAGCAGTTCTTC.

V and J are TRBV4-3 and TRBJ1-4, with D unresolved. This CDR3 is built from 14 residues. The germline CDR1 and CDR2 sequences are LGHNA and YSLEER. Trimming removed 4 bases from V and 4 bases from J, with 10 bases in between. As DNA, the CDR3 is TGCGCCAGCAGCCCCCGGGTCGGTAATGAAAAACTGTTTTTT. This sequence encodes CASSPRVGNEKLFF.